This TCR beta chain derives from a study of blood T cell repertoires in COVID-19. Method: immunoSEQ multiplex PCR; TCRdb's copy keeps in-frame clones and lacks some. This sample yields approximately 270,000 clones, of which around 86% are seen a single time; approximately 1.6% belongs to the top ten. Donors were grouped by their self-reported clinical history. CDR3 length: 15 amino acids. Looked up from germline, CDR1 is MNHNY and CDR2 is SVGAGI (reference sequence). V was clipped by 5 bases and J by 0 bases, with 11 bases between them. Material: PBMCs or T cells enriched from blood (not recorded which). The V gene is TRBV6-6, the J gene TRBJ1-3; D not certain. This receptor was taken from a man aged 40-49 years who had recovered from COVID-19. The CDR3 spells CASSDAGVSGNTIYF. CDR3 sequence (DNA): TGTGCCAGCAGTGATGCGGGTGTCTCTGGAAACACCATATATTTT.